A selection of T cell receptor beta chains follows, all from one sample in a study of blood T cell repertoires in COVID-19. The table came from immunoSEQ multiplex PCR; TCRdb's copy has only in-frame clones and leaves some out. The repertoire holds 250,000 to 350,000 clones, with roughly 80% as singletons. Sample: peripheral blood. These receptor sequences come from a human donor with COVID-19, enrolled during active disease. The donor label of this sample is uncertain. The CDR3 runs from the conserved cysteine through the conserved F or W. Each record gives: clone size, J gene, CDR3 length, D gene, V gene, CDR3 DNA, CDR3 protein. The D gene is left open where the match is weak. Only some rows state a clone size, as once, few, many or a class for expanded clones.

size: NA; J: TRBJ2-7; length: 15; D: TRBD2; V: TRBV25-1; DNA: TGTGCCAGCAGTGAACCAAGCGGGAGGGTTTACGAGCAGTACTTC; CDR3: CASSEPSGRVYEQYF
size: NA; J: TRBJ1-6; length: 17; D: NA; V: TRBV6-2/TRBV6-3; DNA: TGTGCCAGCAGTTACTCGGAGGGGAGCTCCTATAATTCACCCCTCCACTTT; CDR3: CASSYSEGSSYNSPLHF
size: NA; J: TRBJ2-2; length: 15; D: NA; V: TRBV14; DNA: TGTGCCAGCAGCCAAGATAAGCAGCCAGGGGGGAAGCTGTTTTTT; CDR3: CASSQDKQPGGKLFF
size: few; J: TRBJ1-2; length: 12; D: NA; V: TRBV11-2; DNA: TGTGCCAGCAGCTTAGGCGAGTATGGCTACACCTTC; CDR3: CASSLGEYGYTF
size: NA; J: TRBJ2-3; length: 16; D: TRBD1; V: TRBV7-2; DNA: TGTGCCAGCAGCTCGCCGGGACAGGGGGCATCAGATACGCAGTATTTT; CDR3: CASSSPGQGASDTQYF
size: NA; J: TRBJ2-5; length: 17; D: TRBD2; V: TRBV19; DNA: TGTGCCAGTAGTAATAGCGGGAGCGGGGCAGGCCAAGAGACCCAGTACTTC; CDR3: CASSNSGSGAGQETQYF
size: NA; J: TRBJ2-3; length: 16; D: NA; V: TRBV4-2; DNA: TGTGCCAGCAGCCAAGAGGGGGGGGCCGATCCAGATACGCAGTATTTT; CDR3: CASSQEGGADPDTQYF
size: NA; J: TRBJ1-2; length: 14; D: NA; V: TRBV3-1/TRBV3-2; DNA: TGTGCCAGCAGCCGCCAATTGGGCTTCTATGGCTACACCTTC; CDR3: CASSRQLGFYGYTF
size: NA; J: TRBJ2-7; length: 11; D: NA; V: TRBV4-2; DNA: TGTGCCAGCGGCCCCTTGTACGAGCAGTACTTC; CDR3: CASGPLYEQYF
size: NA; J: TRBJ2-7; length: 14; D: NA; V: TRBV7-8; DNA: TGTGCCAGCAGCTTAGCGAGGCCGTCCCACGAGCAGTACTTC; CDR3: CASSLARPSHEQYF
size: NA; J: TRBJ2-1; length: 14; D: TRBD2; V: TRBV4-2; DNA: TGTGCCAGCAGCCCTTCGGAAGAGCGGGAGTACAAGTTCTTC; CDR3: CASSPSEEREYKFF
size: NA; J: TRBJ2-2; length: 12; D: NA; V: TRBV5-6; DNA: TGTGCCAGCAGCTTGCGTGCGTGGGAGCTGTTTTTT; CDR3: CASSLRAWELFF
size: NA; J: TRBJ2-3; length: 16; D: TRBD2; V: TRBV7-3; DNA: TGTGCCAGCAGCGTGGGACTAGCGACCGACACAGATACGCAGTATTTT; CDR3: CASSVGLATDTDTQYF